This TCR beta chain was sequenced during a study of T cell responses to AZD1222 COVID-19 vaccine. Repertoires were generated with immunoSEQ multiplex PCR, while TCRdb's copy carries only in-frame clones and drops some. The table lists around 47,000 clones, about four fifths of them singletons. Deletions cut 0 bases from V and 1 base from J, with 3 bases between. The CDR3 sequence is 13 residues long. Looked up from germline, CDR1 is SGHDN and CDR2 is FVKESK. The sequencing here drew on peripheral blood, taken 28 days after the second dose of the MenACWY control vaccine. The origin of this receptor is an adult who received the MenACWY meningococcal vaccine as a control. V gene TRBV14 combines with J gene TRBJ1-1; D gene uncertain. DNA for the CDR3: TGTGCCAGCAGCCAAGACACGAACACTGAAGCTTTCTTT. It yields the protein CASSQDTNTEAFF.